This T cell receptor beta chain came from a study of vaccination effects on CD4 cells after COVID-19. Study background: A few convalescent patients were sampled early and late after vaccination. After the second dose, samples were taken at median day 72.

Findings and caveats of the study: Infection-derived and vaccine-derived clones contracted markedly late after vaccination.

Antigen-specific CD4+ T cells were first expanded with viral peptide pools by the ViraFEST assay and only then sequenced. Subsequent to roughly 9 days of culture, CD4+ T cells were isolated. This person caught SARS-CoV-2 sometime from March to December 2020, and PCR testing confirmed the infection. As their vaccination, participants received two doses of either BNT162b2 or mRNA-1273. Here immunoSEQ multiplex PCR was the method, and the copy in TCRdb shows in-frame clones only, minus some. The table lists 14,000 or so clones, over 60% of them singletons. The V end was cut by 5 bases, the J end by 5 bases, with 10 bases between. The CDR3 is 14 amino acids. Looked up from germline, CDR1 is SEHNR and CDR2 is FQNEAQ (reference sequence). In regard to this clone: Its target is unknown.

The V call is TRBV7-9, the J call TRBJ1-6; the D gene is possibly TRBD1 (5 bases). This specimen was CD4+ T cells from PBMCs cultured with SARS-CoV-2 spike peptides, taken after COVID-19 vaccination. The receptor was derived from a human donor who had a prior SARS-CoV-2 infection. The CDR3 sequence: CASSQLRDNSPLHF. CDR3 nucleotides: TGTGCCAGCAGCCAACTCAGGGATAATTCACCCCTCCACTTT.